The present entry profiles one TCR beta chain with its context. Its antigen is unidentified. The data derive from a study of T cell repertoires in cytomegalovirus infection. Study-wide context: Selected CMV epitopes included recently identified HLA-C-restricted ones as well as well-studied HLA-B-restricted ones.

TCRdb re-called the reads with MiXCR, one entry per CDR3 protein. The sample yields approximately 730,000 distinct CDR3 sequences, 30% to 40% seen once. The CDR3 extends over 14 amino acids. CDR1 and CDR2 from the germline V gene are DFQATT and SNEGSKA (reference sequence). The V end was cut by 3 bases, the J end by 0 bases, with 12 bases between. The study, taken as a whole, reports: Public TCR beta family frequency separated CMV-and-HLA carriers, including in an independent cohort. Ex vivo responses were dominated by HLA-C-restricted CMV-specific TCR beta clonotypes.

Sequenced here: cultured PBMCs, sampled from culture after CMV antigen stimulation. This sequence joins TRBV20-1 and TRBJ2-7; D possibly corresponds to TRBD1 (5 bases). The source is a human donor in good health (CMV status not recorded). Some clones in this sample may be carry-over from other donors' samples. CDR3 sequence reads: CSASRGRRSYEQYF. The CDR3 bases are TGCAGTGCTAGTAGGGGCAGGCGCTCCTACGAGCAGTACTTC.